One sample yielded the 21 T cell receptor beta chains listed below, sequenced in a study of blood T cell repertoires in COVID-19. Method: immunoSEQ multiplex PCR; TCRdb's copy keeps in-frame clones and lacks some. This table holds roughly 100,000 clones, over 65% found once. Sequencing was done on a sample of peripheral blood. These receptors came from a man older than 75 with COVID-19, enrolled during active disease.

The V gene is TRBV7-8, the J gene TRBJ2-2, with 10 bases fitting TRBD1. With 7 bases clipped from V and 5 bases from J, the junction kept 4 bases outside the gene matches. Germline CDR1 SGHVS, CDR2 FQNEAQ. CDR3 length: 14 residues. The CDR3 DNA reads TGTGCCAGCAACGGGGGACAGGGGACCGGGGAGCTGTTTTTT. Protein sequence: CASNGGQGTGELFF.

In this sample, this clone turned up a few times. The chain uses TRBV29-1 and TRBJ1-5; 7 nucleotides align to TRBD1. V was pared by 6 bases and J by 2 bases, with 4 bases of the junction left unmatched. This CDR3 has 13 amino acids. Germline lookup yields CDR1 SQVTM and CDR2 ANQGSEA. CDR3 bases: TGCAGCGTGGGGACAGAAGGCAATCAGCCCCAGCATTTT. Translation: CSVGTEGNQPQHF.

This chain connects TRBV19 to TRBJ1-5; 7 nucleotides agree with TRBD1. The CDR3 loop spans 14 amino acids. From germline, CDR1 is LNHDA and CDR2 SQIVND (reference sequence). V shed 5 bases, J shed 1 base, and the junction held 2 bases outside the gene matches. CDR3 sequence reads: CASSQTGSNQPQHF. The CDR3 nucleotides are TGTGCCAGTAGTCAGACAGGGAGCAATCAGCCCCAGCATTTT.

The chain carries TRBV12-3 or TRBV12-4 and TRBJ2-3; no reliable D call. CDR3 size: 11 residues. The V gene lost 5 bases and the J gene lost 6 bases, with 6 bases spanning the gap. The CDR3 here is CASSPRDTQYF. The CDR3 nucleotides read TGTGCCAGCAGTCCCCGGGATACGCAGTATTTT.

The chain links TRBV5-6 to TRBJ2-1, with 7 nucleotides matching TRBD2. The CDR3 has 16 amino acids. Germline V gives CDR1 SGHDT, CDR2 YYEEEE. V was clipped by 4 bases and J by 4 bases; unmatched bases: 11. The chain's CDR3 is CASSIAGLSGYNEQFF. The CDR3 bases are TGTGCCAGCAGCATAGCGGGCCTTTCAGGGTACAATGAGCAGTTCTTC.

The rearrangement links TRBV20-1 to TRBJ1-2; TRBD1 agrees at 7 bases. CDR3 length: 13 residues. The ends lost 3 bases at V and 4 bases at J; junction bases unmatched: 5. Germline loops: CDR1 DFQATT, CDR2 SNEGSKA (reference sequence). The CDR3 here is CSASTDRAYGYTF. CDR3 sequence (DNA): TGCAGTGCTAGTACCGACAGGGCCTATGGCTACACCTTC.

The CDR3 loop is CSAGGRGFGSYNEQFF. For the CDR3, the DNA is TGCAGCGCAGGAGGACGGGGGTTTGGGTCCTACAATGAGCAGTTCTTC. This chain uses TRBV29-1 with TRBJ2-1; D might be TRBD2 (6 bases). The CDR3 is made up of 16 amino acids. The ends were cut back, 7 bases at V and 1 base at J, with 20 bases in the middle. Germline V gives CDR1 SQVTM, CDR2 ANQGSEA.

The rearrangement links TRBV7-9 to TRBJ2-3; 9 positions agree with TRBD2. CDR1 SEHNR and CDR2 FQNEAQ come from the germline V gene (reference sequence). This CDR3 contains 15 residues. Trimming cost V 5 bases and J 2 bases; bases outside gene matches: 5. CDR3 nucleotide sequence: TGTGCCAGCAGCCCGGGACTAGCCCCCACAGATACGCAGTATTTT. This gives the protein CASSPGLAPTDTQYF.

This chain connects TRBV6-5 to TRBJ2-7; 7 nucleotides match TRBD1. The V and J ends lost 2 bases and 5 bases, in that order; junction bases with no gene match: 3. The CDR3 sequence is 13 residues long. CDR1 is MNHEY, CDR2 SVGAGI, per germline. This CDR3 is CASSYGRGNEQYF. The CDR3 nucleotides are TGTGCCAGCAGTTACGGCAGGGGGAACGAGCAGTACTTC.

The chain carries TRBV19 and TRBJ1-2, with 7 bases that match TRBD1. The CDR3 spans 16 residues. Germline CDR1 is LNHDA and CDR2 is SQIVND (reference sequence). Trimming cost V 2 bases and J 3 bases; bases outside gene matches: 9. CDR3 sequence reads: CASSISRGGRHYGYTF. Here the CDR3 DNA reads TGTGCCAGTAGTATATCCCGAGGGGGCAGGCACTATGGCTACACCTTC.

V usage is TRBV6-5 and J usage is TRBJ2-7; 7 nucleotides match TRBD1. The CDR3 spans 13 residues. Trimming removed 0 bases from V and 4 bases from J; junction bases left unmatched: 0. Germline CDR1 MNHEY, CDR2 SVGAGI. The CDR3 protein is CASSYSQGYEQYF. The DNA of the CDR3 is TGTGCCAGCAGTTACTCACAGGGGTACGAGCAGTACTTC.

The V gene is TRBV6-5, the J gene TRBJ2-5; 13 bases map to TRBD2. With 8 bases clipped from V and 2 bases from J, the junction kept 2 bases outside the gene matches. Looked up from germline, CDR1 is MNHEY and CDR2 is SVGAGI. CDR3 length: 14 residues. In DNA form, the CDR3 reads TGTGCCAGCGGGACTAGCGGGACTCAAGAGACCCAGTACTTC. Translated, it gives CASGTSGTQETQYF.

CDR3 sequence: CASSSTGGGAGANVLTF. The DNA of the CDR3 is TGTGCCAGCTCATCGACAGGGGGCGGCGCTGGGGCCAACGTCCTGACTTTC. The V and J genes are TRBV18 and TRBJ2-6; TRBD1 matches 10 bases. CDR1 is KGHSH, CDR2 LQKENI, per germline. The CDR3 length is 17 residues. V was pared by 5 bases and J by 2 bases, with 6 bases of the junction left unmatched.

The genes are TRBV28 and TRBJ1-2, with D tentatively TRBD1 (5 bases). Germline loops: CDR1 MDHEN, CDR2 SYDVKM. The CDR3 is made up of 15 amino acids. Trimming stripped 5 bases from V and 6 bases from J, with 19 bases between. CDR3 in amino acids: CASSTPDLRGNGYTF. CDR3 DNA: TGTGCCAGCAGTACCCCAGACCTCCGGGGGAATGGCTACACCTTC.

The CDR3 here is CAISGGFNYGYTF. DNA of the CDR3: TGTGCCATCTCCGGAGGGTTTAACTATGGCTACACCTTC. The chain is built from TRBV28 and TRBJ1-2; the D is unclear. CDR1 and CDR2 from the germline V gene are MDHEN and SYDVKM. The CDR3 has 13 amino acids. Trimming removed 10 bases from V and 1 base from J, with 13 bases in between.

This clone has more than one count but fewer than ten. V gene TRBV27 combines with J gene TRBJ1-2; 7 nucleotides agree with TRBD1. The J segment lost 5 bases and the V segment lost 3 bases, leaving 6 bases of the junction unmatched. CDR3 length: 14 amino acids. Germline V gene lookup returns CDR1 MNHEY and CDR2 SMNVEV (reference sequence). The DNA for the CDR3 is TGTGCCAGCAGTTTTGGACAGGTTGGATATGGCTACACCTTC. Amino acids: CASSFGQVGYGYTF.

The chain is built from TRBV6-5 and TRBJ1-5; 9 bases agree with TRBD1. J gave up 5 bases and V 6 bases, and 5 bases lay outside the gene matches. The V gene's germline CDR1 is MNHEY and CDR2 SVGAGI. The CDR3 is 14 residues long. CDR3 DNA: TGTGCCAGCAGAGGGGACAGGGCGCATCAGCCCCAGCATTTT. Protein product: CASRGDRAHQPQHF.

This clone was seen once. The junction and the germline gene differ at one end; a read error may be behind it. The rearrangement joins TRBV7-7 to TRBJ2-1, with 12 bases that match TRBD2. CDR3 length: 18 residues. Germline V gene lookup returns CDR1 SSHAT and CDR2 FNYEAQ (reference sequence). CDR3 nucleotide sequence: TGTGCTAGCAGCTTAGCTCCCCCCGGGACTAGCGGGTTGAATGAGCAGTTCTTC. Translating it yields CASSLAPPGTSGLNEQFF. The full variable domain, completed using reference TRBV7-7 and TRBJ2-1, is GAGVSQSPRYKVTKRGQDVTLRCDPISSHATLYWYQQALGQGPEFLTYFNYEAQPDKSGLPSDRFSAERPEGSISTLTIQRTEQRDSAMYRCASSLAPPGTSGLNEQFFGPGTRLTVL.

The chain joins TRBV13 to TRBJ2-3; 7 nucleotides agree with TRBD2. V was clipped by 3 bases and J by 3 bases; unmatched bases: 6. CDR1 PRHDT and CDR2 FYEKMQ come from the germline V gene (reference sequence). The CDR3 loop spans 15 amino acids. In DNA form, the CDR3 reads TGTGCCAGCAGCTTGCGGGGAGGGCGAACAGATACGCAGTATTTT. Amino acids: CASSLRGGRTDTQYF.

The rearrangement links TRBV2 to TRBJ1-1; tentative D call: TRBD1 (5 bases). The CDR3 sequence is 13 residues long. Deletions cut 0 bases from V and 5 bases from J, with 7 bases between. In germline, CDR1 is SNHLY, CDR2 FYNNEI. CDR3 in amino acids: CASSEARDTEAFF. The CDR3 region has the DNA TGTGCCAGCAGTGAAGCCAGGGATACTGAAGCTTTCTTT.

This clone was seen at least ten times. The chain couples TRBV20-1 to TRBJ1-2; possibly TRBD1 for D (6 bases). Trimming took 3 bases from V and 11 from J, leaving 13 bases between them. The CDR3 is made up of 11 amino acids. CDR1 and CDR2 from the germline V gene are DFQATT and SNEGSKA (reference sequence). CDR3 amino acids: CSASRGEGYTF. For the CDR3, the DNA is TGCAGTGCTAGCAGGGGAGAAGGTTACACCTTC.